Listed below are T cell receptor beta chains from one sample, sequenced in a study of beta chain features in type 1 diabetes. Clones were read by immunoSEQ multiplex PCR, and TCRdb kept only the in-frame ones, dropping some. The sample consists of about 400,000 clones, 10% to 15% of them appearing once. The material sequenced was naive CD4+ T cells from blood. These receptor sequences come from a man aged 18 to 29 in good health. Both conserved end residues are part of each CDR3. Each record gives: V gene, clone size, J gene, CDR3 length, D gene, CDR3 DNA, CDR3 protein. D genes are given only for firm matches. A row's size may be missing; if present it is once, few, many or a size class.

V gene: TRBV2; clone size: few; J gene: TRBJ2-7; CDR3 length: 13; D gene: TRBD2; CDR3 DNA: TGTGCCAGCTTTCGACTAGCAGGCTACGAGCAGTACTTC; CDR3 protein: CASFRLAGYEQYF
V gene: TRBV27; clone size: few; J gene: TRBJ2-7; CDR3 length: 14; D gene: TRBD2; CDR3 DNA: TGTGCCAGCAGTTTTACTAGCGGGAGCTACGAGCAGTACTTC; CDR3 protein: CASSFTSGSYEQYF
V gene: TRBV19; clone size: -; J gene: TRBJ2-1; CDR3 length: 16; D gene: -; CDR3 DNA: TGTGCCAGTAGCAGGGAGGACCACCGCTCCTACAATGAGCAGTTCTTC; CDR3 protein: CASSREDHRSYNEQFF
V gene: TRBV7-8; clone size: few; J gene: TRBJ1-6; CDR3 length: 15; D gene: TRBD1; CDR3 DNA: TGTGCCAGCAGCTCAATGACAGGGGATAATTCACCCCTCCACTTT; CDR3 protein: CASSSMTGDNSPLHF
V gene: TRBV6-1; clone size: -; J gene: TRBJ2-3; CDR3 length: 16; D gene: -; CDR3 DNA: TGTGCCAGCAGTGAAGCGACAGGATTGAAGAGCGATACGCAGTATTTT; CDR3 protein: CASSEATGLKSDTQYF
V gene: TRBV11-2; clone size: -; J gene: TRBJ2-3; CDR3 length: 16; D gene: TRBD2; CDR3 DNA: TGTGCCAGCAGCTTTTCGACTAGCCCTGGGTTGGATACGCAGTATTTT; CDR3 protein: CASSFSTSPGLDTQYF
V gene: TRBV7-3; clone size: many; J gene: TRBJ2-1; CDR3 length: 14; D gene: TRBD2; CDR3 DNA: TGTGCCAGCAGCCCCCGTTGGGGGGGCAATGAGCAGTTCTTC; CDR3 protein: CASSPRWGGNEQFF
V gene: TRBV6-6; clone size: -; J gene: TRBJ2-7; CDR3 length: 11; D gene: TRBD1; CDR3 DNA: TGTGCCGGGGGACAGGGAAACGAGCAGTACTTC; CDR3 protein: CAGGQGNEQYF
V gene: TRBV6-4; clone size: -; J gene: TRBJ2-1; CDR3 length: 13; D gene: TRBD1; CDR3 DNA: TGTGCCAGCAGCCCGGGACAGAACGCTGAGCAGTTCTTC; CDR3 protein: CASSPGQNAEQFF
V gene: TRBV14; clone size: -; J gene: TRBJ1-1; CDR3 length: 15; D gene: -; CDR3 DNA: TGTGCCAGCAGCCAAGAGCGGCAGAAAAACACTGAAGCTTTCTTT; CDR3 protein: CASSQERQKNTEAFF
V gene: TRBV5-6; clone size: few; J gene: TRBJ1-6; CDR3 length: 16; D gene: -; CDR3 DNA: TGTGCCAGCAGCTACCAACAGGGCCTGGGTGTTTCACCCCTCCACTTT; CDR3 protein: CASSYQQGLGVSPLHF
V gene: TRBV18; clone size: -; J gene: TRBJ2-7; CDR3 length: 16; D gene: TRBD1; CDR3 DNA: TGTGCCAGCTCACCTCAAATTGACAGGGGGCGAAACGAGCAGTACTTC; CDR3 protein: CASSPQIDRGRNEQYF
V gene: TRBV7-2; clone size: few; J gene: TRBJ2-1; CDR3 length: 16; D gene: -; CDR3 DNA: TGTGCCAGCAGCTCGGACAGTCCGAGCTCCTACAATGAGCAGTTCTTC; CDR3 protein: CASSSDSPSSYNEQFF
V gene: TRBV18; clone size: few; J gene: TRBJ1-2; CDR3 length: 14; D gene: TRBD1; CDR3 DNA: TGTGCCAGCTCACCACCTGGACAGGGATCTGGCTACACCTTC; CDR3 protein: CASSPPGQGSGYTF
V gene: TRBV11-3; clone size: -; J gene: TRBJ2-5; CDR3 length: 15; D gene: TRBD2; CDR3 DNA: TGTGCCAGCAGCTTACAGCGGGGCGCGGGAGAGACCCAGTACTTC; CDR3 protein: CASSLQRGAGETQYF
V gene: TRBV5-6; clone size: few; J gene: TRBJ2-3; CDR3 length: 18; D gene: -; CDR3 DNA: TGTGCCAGCAGCTATCCTTCCGGACTTCGAGGGGGAGCAGATACGCAGTATTTT; CDR3 protein: CASSYPSGLRGGADTQYF
V gene: TRBV6-4; clone size: -; J gene: TRBJ2-2; CDR3 length: 15; D gene: TRBD1; CDR3 DNA: TGTGCCAGCAGGACGGGACAGGGGGCTCCCGGGGAGCTGTTTTTT; CDR3 protein: CASRTGQGAPGELFF
V gene: TRBV11-2; clone size: few; J gene: TRBJ1-1; CDR3 length: 13; D gene: TRBD1; CDR3 DNA: TGTGCCAGCAGACCTTTACAGGGGCCTGAAGCTTTCTTT; CDR3 protein: CASRPLQGPEAFF
V gene: TRBV7-9; clone size: -; J gene: TRBJ2-3; CDR3 length: 13; D gene: -; CDR3 DNA: TGTGCCAGCAGCTTAGCCCCGACAGATACGCAGTATTTT; CDR3 protein: CASSLAPTDTQYF
V gene: TRBV7-2; clone size: -; J gene: TRBJ1-6; CDR3 length: 15; D gene: -; CDR3 DNA: TGTGCCAGCAGACCTACCCCAGGGGTTAATTCACCCCTCCACTTT; CDR3 protein: CASRPTPGVNSPLHF
V gene: TRBV7-2; clone size: once; J gene: TRBJ2-1; CDR3 length: 14; D gene: TRBD2; CDR3 DNA: TGTGCCAGCAGCGCCAGCGGGAGCTCCGATGAGCAGTTCTTC; CDR3 protein: CASSASGSSDEQFF
V gene: TRBV6-6; clone size: -; J gene: TRBJ1-6; CDR3 length: 14; D gene: -; CDR3 DNA: TGTGCCAGCAGTTACGCAGGGATCAATTCACCCCTCCACTTT; CDR3 protein: CASSYAGINSPLHF
V gene: TRBV7-9; clone size: -; J gene: TRBJ2-3; CDR3 length: 15; D gene: TRBD2; CDR3 DNA: TGTGCCAGCAGCTTAGGCGGGAGCGGCACAGATACGCAGTATTTT; CDR3 protein: CASSLGGSGTDTQYF
V gene: TRBV7-2; clone size: few; J gene: TRBJ1-5; CDR3 length: 14; D gene: -; CDR3 DNA: TGTGCCAGCAGTCTGACAGGAGTCAATCAGCCCCAGCATTTT; CDR3 protein: CASSLTGVNQPQHF
V gene: TRBV6-5; clone size: few; J gene: TRBJ1-1; CDR3 length: 12; D gene: -; CDR3 DNA: TGTGCCAGCAGTCAGGGTCGCACTGAAGCTTTCTTT; CDR3 protein: CASSQGRTEAFF
V gene: TRBV7-9; clone size: few; J gene: TRBJ2-1; CDR3 length: 16; D gene: TRBD2; CDR3 DNA: TGTGCCAGCAGCCTACTAGCGGGGGGGCTGAGTAATGAGCAGTTCTTC; CDR3 protein: CASSLLAGGLSNEQFF
V gene: TRBV6-1; clone size: -; J gene: TRBJ2-1; CDR3 length: 14; D gene: TRBD1; CDR3 DNA: TGTGCCAGCACTGCGGACAGGACTTACAATGAGCAGTTCTTC; CDR3 protein: CASTADRTYNEQFF
V gene: TRBV20-1; clone size: few; J gene: TRBJ1-4; CDR3 length: 11; D gene: TRBD1; CDR3 DNA: TGCGTAGGACAGGGGCGAGAAAAACTGTTTTTT; CDR3 protein: CVGQGREKLFF
V gene: TRBV7-9; clone size: -; J gene: TRBJ1-1; CDR3 length: 11; D gene: -; CDR3 DNA: TGTGCCAGCAGCTTTGACAGCGAAGCTTTCTTT; CDR3 protein: CASSFDSEAFF
V gene: TRBV7-2; clone size: -; J gene: TRBJ2-1; CDR3 length: 16; D gene: -; CDR3 DNA: TGTGCCAGCAGCCCAAGGGGACTCGGGGGTAGGCATGAGCAGTTCTTC; CDR3 protein: CASSPRGLGGRHEQFF
V gene: TRBV18; clone size: few; J gene: TRBJ2-7; CDR3 length: 15; D gene: TRBD1; CDR3 DNA: TGTGCCAGCTCACTGCCCCGGGACAGCTCCTACGAGCAGTACTTC; CDR3 protein: CASSLPRDSSYEQYF
V gene: TRBV7-2; clone size: -; J gene: TRBJ2-3; CDR3 length: 15; D gene: TRBD2; CDR3 DNA: TGTGCCAGCAGCTTTAGCGGGGGAGGCACAGATACGCAGTATTTT; CDR3 protein: CASSFSGGGTDTQYF
V gene: TRBV7-3; clone size: few; J gene: TRBJ1-6; CDR3 length: 14; D gene: TRBD1; CDR3 DNA: TGTGCCAGCAGCGCGGGGACAGAATATTCACCCCTCCACTTT; CDR3 protein: CASSAGTEYSPLHF
V gene: TRBV19; clone size: few; J gene: TRBJ2-2; CDR3 length: 14; D gene: -; CDR3 DNA: TGTGCCAGTAGTATTATCCCCAACACCGGGGAGCTGTTTTTT; CDR3 protein: CASSIIPNTGELFF
V gene: TRBV18; clone size: -; J gene: TRBJ2-7; CDR3 length: 18; D gene: -; CDR3 DNA: TGTGCCAGCTCCCCCCCCCTAGGGAACCCTCGGAGGGCCTACGAGCAGTACTTC; CDR3 protein: CASSPPLGNPRRAYEQYF
V gene: TRBV27; clone size: -; J gene: TRBJ2-1; CDR3 length: 14; D gene: TRBD2; CDR3 DNA: TGTGCCAGCCACTCGGTTGCGGGAGTGAGTGAGCAGTTCTTC; CDR3 protein: CASHSVAGVSEQFF
V gene: TRBV30; clone size: few; J gene: TRBJ2-7; CDR3 length: 14; D gene: TRBD1; CDR3 DNA: TGTGCCTGGAGTGTAGTACAGGGGGCTAGCGAGCAGTACTTC; CDR3 protein: CAWSVVQGASEQYF
V gene: TRBV6-5; clone size: few; J gene: TRBJ1-2; CDR3 length: 14; D gene: -; CDR3 DNA: TGTGCCAGCGGAGGGACCCCAGGGCTGGAAGGCTACACCTTC; CDR3 protein: CASGGTPGLEGYTF
V gene: TRBV5-1; clone size: few; J gene: TRBJ2-7; CDR3 length: 16; D gene: TRBD2; CDR3 DNA: TGCGCCAGCAGCTTGGGTCTAGCGGGTAGCTCCTACGAGCAGTACTTC; CDR3 protein: CASSLGLAGSSYEQYF
V gene: TRBV4-3; clone size: -; J gene: TRBJ2-5; CDR3 length: 15; D gene: TRBD1; CDR3 DNA: TGCGCCAGCAGCCGAATCGGACAGGGGGAAAAGACCCAGTACTTC; CDR3 protein: CASSRIGQGEKTQYF
V gene: TRBV19; clone size: -; J gene: TRBJ1-2; CDR3 length: 14; D gene: -; CDR3 DNA: TGTGCCAGTAGTACGGCCGGGAGATTCTATGGCTACACCTTC; CDR3 protein: CASSTAGRFYGYTF
V gene: TRBV5-4; clone size: -; J gene: TRBJ1-2; CDR3 length: 13; D gene: -; CDR3 DNA: TGTGCCAGCAGCTGGGGGGGTCTCTACGGCTACACCTTC; CDR3 protein: CASSWGGLYGYTF
V gene: TRBV28; clone size: -; J gene: TRBJ1-5; CDR3 length: 11; D gene: -; CDR3 DNA: TGTGCCAGCAGTTTAGCAGGTCCTCAGCATTTT; CDR3 protein: CASSLAGPQHF
V gene: TRBV7-3; clone size: few; J gene: TRBJ2-7; CDR3 length: 15; D gene: TRBD1; CDR3 DNA: TGTGCCAGCAGCCCCCCCGGGACAGGGATCAACGAGCAGTACTTC; CDR3 protein: CASSPPGTGINEQYF
V gene: TRBV28; clone size: few; J gene: TRBJ2-7; CDR3 length: 15; D gene: TRBD1; CDR3 DNA: TGTGCCAGCAGTTCCCGGGACAGGAGCTCCTACGAGCAGTACTTC; CDR3 protein: CASSSRDRSSYEQYF
V gene: TRBV4-2; clone size: -; J gene: TRBJ2-7; CDR3 length: 14; D gene: -; CDR3 DNA: TGTGCCAGCAGCGGGGCCTCCAGCTCCTACGAGCAGTACTTC; CDR3 protein: CASSGASSSYEQYF
V gene: TRBV7-8; clone size: -; J gene: TRBJ1-1; CDR3 length: 14; D gene: -; CDR3 DNA: TGTGCCAGCAGCCCGGGACACCTGAACACTGAAGCTTTCTTT; CDR3 protein: CASSPGHLNTEAFF
V gene: TRBV18; clone size: -; J gene: TRBJ2-7; CDR3 length: 15; D gene: -; CDR3 DNA: TGTGCCAGCTCACCAGGCGGGGAAGGGAGTTACGAGCAGTACTTC; CDR3 protein: CASSPGGEGSYEQYF